The next 16 T cell receptor beta chains were all read from a single sample in a study of cytomegalovirus exposure and HLA in healthy donors. Libraries were prepared by immunoSEQ multiplex PCR; TCRdb keeps only in-frame clonotypes and omits some of them. Found here are 120,000 or so clones, 90% to 97% of them singletons; the top ten hold about 1.7%. Sequencing input: PBMCs. These TCRs come from a man aged 18 to 29 in good health and CMV-seronegative.

This clone was observed once. The rearrangement uses TRBV15 and TRBJ2-2; D is possibly TRBD2 (5 bases). Between the trimmed V and J ends, which lost 1 base and 5 bases, there was a span of 11 bases. The length of the CDR3 is 15 residues. Germline CDR1 and CDR2: LNHNV and YYDKDF (reference sequence). In DNA, the CDR3 is TGTGCCACCAGCAGAGCAATCGGGGAGACCGGGGAGCTGTTTTTT. Protein: CATSRAIGETGELFF.

The CDR3 is CASSIVVYEQYF. As DNA, the CDR3 is TGTGCCAGCAGCATAGTAGTGTACGAGCAGTACTTC. J is TRBJ2-7 and V is TRBV7-8; D gene ambiguous. V gave up 5 bases and J gave up 4 bases, with 9 bases separating them. CDR1 and CDR2 (germline): SGHVS, FQNEAQ. CDR3 length equals 12 residues.

This sequence joins TRBV27 and TRBJ1-1, with TRBD1 matching over 9 bases. The CDR3 has 14 amino acids. The germline V gene has CDR1 MNHEY and CDR2 SMNVEV (reference sequence). Trimming at V came to 3 bases and at J to 5 bases, leaving 4 bases not matched to a gene. CDR3 protein: CASSFRTGDTEAFF. The CDR3 DNA follows: TGTGCCAGCAGTTTTAGGACAGGGGATACTGAAGCTTTCTTT.

The chain has TRBV5-4 and TRBJ2-1; D unclear. The ends were cut back, 0 bases at V and 3 bases at J, with 10 bases in the middle. The length of the CDR3 is 15 residues. Germline assignment: CDR1 SGHNT and CDR2 YYREEE (reference sequence). CDR3: CASSLEYINYNEQFF. The DNA for the CDR3 is TGTGCCAGCAGCTTGGAGTACATCAACTACAATGAGCAGTTCTTC.

The chain uses TRBV5-6 and TRBJ2-7; TRBD2 is a possible D gene (5 bases). This CDR3 contains 13 residues. The V end lost 0 bases, the J end lost 7 bases, and 11 bases lay between the germline ends. Germline CDR1 is SGHDT and CDR2 is YYEEEE. CDR3: CASSLDFSGEQYF. As DNA, the CDR3 is TGTGCCAGCAGCTTGGACTTCTCGGGGGAGCAGTACTTC.

The chain uses TRBV29-1 and TRBJ1-5; D perhaps matches TRBD1 (5 bases). This CDR3 has 12 residues. Germline-derived CDR1 and CDR2 are SQVTM and ANQGSEA. Trimming took off 3 bases at V and 5 bases at J, with 8 bases between the two ends. The CDR3 sequence is CSVEGGDQPQHF. In DNA form, the CDR3 reads TGCAGCGTTGAGGGGGGGGATCAGCCCCAGCATTTT.

This sequence joins TRBV5-1 and TRBJ2-5; tentatively, D is TRBD1 (5 bases). The CDR3 extends over 14 amino acids. The V gene's germline CDR1 is SGHRS and CDR2 YFSETQ. V lost 0 bases to trimming and J lost 1 base, with 7 bases between them. The chain's CDR3 is CASSLGTLQETQYF. Written as DNA, the CDR3 is TGCGCCAGCAGCTTGGGGACACTCCAAGAGACCCAGTACTTC.

The chain employs TRBV5-1 and TRBJ2-3; the D gene is possibly TRBD2 (6 bases). V was trimmed by 4 bases and J by 6 bases, leaving 18 bases between them. CDR3 size: 15 residues. From germline, CDR1 is SGHRS and CDR2 YFSETQ. The CDR3 loop reads CASSLRDSRLDTQYF. The CDR3 DNA is TGCGCCAGCAGCCTACGGGACTCCCGCCTTGATACGCAGTATTTT.

This chain uses TRBV12-2 with TRBJ2-1; TRBD2, the table's D call, was not compared with the DNA. TRBV12-2 is reported as a pseudogene. The CDR3 runs 19 residues. CDR3: CASRLGTSGRAGSYNEQFF. The CDR3, as DNA: TGTGCAAGTCGCTTAGGGACTAGCGGGAGGGCCGGATCCTACAATGAGCAGTTCTTC.

V usage is TRBV11-3 and J usage is TRBJ2-7; D is unresolved. This CDR3 comprises 14 residues. Germline values: CDR1 SGHNT, CDR2 YENEEA. V was cut by 1 base and J by 6 bases, with 13 bases left in between. The CDR3 sequence: CASSLGLTPTEQYF. The CDR3 bases are TGTGCCAGCAGCTTAGGTCTAACCCCCACCGAGCAGTACTTC.

The J gene is TRBJ2-1, the V gene TRBV30, with D possibly being TRBD2 (7 bases). V gave up 3 bases and J gave up 8 bases, with 26 bases separating them. Germline CDR1 is GTSNPN and CDR2 is SVGIG (reference sequence). The CDR3 contains 17 residues. CDR3 sequence: CAWRDVGGRTYWDEQFF. The CDR3 DNA reads as TGTGCCTGGAGGGACGTGGGGGGGCGAACCTATTGGGATGAGCAGTTCTTC. Full variable domain (outside the CDR3, taken from reference TRBV30 and TRBJ2-1): SQTIHQWPATLVQPVGSPLSLECTVEGTSNPNLYWYRQAAGRGLQLLFYSVGIGQISSEVPQNLSASRPQDRQFILSSKKLLLSDSGFYLCAWRDVGGRTYWDEQFFGPGTRLTVL.

V usage is TRBV2 and J usage is TRBJ2-3; 7 bases fit TRBD1. CDR1 is SNHLY, CDR2 FYNNEI, per germline. Germline trimming cut 3 bases from V and 4 bases from J; bases unmatched to any gene: 7. The CDR3 is 15 residues long. CDR3 coding DNA: TGTGCCAGCAGTGAGTGGGACAGTCAGGCAGATACGCAGTATTTT. Its translation is CASSEWDSQADTQYF.

V is TRBV7-3 and J is TRBJ2-3, with D tentatively TRBD2 (6 bases). The germline V gene encodes CDR1 SGHTA and CDR2 FQGTGA. The CDR3 extends over 13 amino acids. Trimming shortened V by 4 bases and J by 3 bases, and 8 bases separated the two germline ends. The CDR3 is CASSSRGTDTQYF. For the CDR3, the DNA is TGTGCCAGCAGCTCTCGGGGGACAGATACGCAGTATTTT.

The chain recombines TRBV28 with TRBJ2-3, with 10 bases lining up with TRBD1. The CDR3 spans 15 residues. V gave up 8 bases and J gave up 6 bases; unmatched junction bases: 11. CDR1 MDHEN and CDR2 SYDVKM come from the germline V gene. The CDR3 DNA reads as TGTGCCAGCGGGTTAGACAGGGGGCTTGAGGATACGCAGTATTTT. This encodes CASGLDRGLEDTQYF.

The V gene is TRBV4-3, the J gene TRBJ2-2; a weak D match, TRBD2 (5 bases). The CDR3 runs to 15 residues. CDR1 LGHNA and CDR2 YSLEER come from the germline V gene. V lost 1 base, J lost 0 bases, and 6 bases lay in between. The CDR3 loop is CASSQGGTNTGELFF. The DNA for the CDR3 is TGCGCCAGCAGCCAAGGAGGGACGAACACCGGGGAGCTGTTTTTT.

V usage is TRBV6-5 and J usage is TRBJ2-1; 9 nucleotides match TRBD1. The germline V gene encodes CDR1 MNHEY and CDR2 SVGAGI. There are 16 residues in the CDR3. With 4 bases clipped from V and 4 bases from J, the junction kept 8 bases outside the gene matches. The CDR3 loop reads CASSWQGQGSYNEQFF. CDR3 bases: TGTGCCAGCAGTTGGCAGGGACAGGGCTCGTACAATGAGCAGTTCTTC.